A selection of T cell receptor beta chains follows, all from one sample in a study of cytomegalovirus exposure and HLA in healthy donors. The table came from immunoSEQ multiplex PCR; TCRdb's copy has only in-frame clones and leaves some out. The sample has 150,000 to 200,000 clones, around 85% seen once; the top ten hold 5% to 7%. The sequenced sample consisted of PBMCs. These receptors all stem from a woman aged 25 to 39 in good health and CMV-seronegative. The conserved cysteine and the conserved F or W are not part of the CDR3 here. The order of the fields is V gene, J gene, CDR3 protein.

v_gene: TRBV16
j_gene: TRBJ2-7
CDR3aa: ASSPRQYRDEQY

v_gene: TRBV29-1
j_gene: TRBJ2-1
CDR3aa: SVLGNNEQF

v_gene: TRBV7-2
j_gene: TRBJ1-1
CDR3aa: ASSLAKEGTEAF

v_gene: TRBV5-1
j_gene: TRBJ1-4
CDR3aa: ASREGYAGEKLF

v_gene: TRBV19
j_gene: TRBJ2-3
CDR3aa: ASSLTEDTQY

v_gene: TRBV4-1
j_gene: TRBJ2-2
CDR3aa: ASSSRHPGELF

v_gene: TRBV19
j_gene: TRBJ1-1
CDR3aa: ASSIDGETTEAF

v_gene: TRBV29-1
j_gene: TRBJ2-6
CDR3aa: SVRAYFAGANVLT

v_gene: TRBV28
j_gene: TRBJ2-7
CDR3aa: ASSFQRGTY

v_gene: TRBV5-1
j_gene: TRBJ2-3
CDR3aa: ASSSNLRQSTDTQY

v_gene: TRBV4-1
j_gene: TRBJ2-7
CDR3aa: ASSQEPARREQY

v_gene: TRBV4-3
j_gene: TRBJ2-1
CDR3aa: ASSQALAELDNEQF

v_gene: TRBV29-1
j_gene: TRBJ2-1
CDR3aa: SVVGSTWGEQF

v_gene: TRBV6-5
j_gene: TRBJ2-7
CDR3aa: ASSQTRLSYEQY

v_gene: TRBV30
j_gene: TRBJ2-3
CDR3aa: AWSSGSSTDTQY